The T cell receptor beta chain under discussion was sequenced for a study of response to subunit inactivated influenza vaccine. This CDR3 has 17 amino acids. The germline gives CDR1 SGDLS, CDR2 YYNGEE. The V gene lost 1 base and the J gene lost 6 bases, with 17 bases spanning the gap. Findings and limits, study-wide: The authors proposed limited new T cell recruitment per seasonal influenza vaccination.

Worth noting for this clonotype: What it binds is not known.

TCRdb called the RT-PCR reads again in MiXCR, with one record for every CDR3 protein. This table has approximately 500,000 distinct CDR3 sequences, 13% appearing once. This TCR came from a man aged 50-60 years who received an inactivated influenza vaccine. The chain joins TRBV9 to TRBJ1-6; D unclear. Sequencing was performed on PBMCs from blood, taken about 40 days after vaccination. The chain's CDR3 is CASSVSAEPHLNSPLHF. The CDR3 DNA is TGTGCCAGCAGCGTATCTGCTGAGCCTCACCTTAATTCACCCCTCCACTTT.